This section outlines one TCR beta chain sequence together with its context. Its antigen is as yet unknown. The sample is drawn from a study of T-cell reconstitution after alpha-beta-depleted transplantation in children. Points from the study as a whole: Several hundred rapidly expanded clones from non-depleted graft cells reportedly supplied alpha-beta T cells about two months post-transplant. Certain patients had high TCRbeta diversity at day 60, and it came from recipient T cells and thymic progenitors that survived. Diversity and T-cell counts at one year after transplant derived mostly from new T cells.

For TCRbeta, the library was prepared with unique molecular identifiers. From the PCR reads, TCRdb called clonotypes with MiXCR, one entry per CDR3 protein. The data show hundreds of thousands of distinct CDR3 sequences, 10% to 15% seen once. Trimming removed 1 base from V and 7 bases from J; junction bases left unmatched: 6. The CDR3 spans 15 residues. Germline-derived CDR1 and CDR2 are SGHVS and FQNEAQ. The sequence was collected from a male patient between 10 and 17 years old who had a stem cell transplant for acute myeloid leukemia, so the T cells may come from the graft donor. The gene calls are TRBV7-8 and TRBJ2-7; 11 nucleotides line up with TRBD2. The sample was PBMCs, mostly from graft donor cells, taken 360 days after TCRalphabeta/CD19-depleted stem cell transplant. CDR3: CASSLELLAGEEQYF. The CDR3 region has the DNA TGTGCCAGCAGCTTAGAACTACTAGCGGGAGAAGAGCAGTACTTC.